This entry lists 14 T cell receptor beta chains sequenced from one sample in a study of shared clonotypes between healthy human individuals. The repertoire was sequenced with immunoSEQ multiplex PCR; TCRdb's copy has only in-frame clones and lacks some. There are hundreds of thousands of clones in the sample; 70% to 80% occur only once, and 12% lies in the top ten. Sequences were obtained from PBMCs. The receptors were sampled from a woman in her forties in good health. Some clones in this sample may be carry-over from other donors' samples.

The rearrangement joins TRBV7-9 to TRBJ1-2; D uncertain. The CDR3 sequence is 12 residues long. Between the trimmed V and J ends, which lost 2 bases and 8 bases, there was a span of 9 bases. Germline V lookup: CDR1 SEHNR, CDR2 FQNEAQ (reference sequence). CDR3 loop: CASSLLGGGYTF. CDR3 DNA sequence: TGTGCCAGCAGCTTATTGGGTGGAGGCTACACCTTC.

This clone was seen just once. In DNA, the CDR3 is TGTGCCAGCTCACCAGCGGGACAGCTGGTCGGTCGGAATCAGCCCCAGCATTTT. Its protein is CASSPAGQLVGRNQPQHF. The chain employs TRBV18 and TRBJ1-5; 7 bases agree with TRBD1. Germline CDR1 and CDR2: KGHSH and LQKENI. This CDR3 region has 18 residues. V shed 2 bases, J shed 4 bases, and the junction held 14 bases outside the gene matches.

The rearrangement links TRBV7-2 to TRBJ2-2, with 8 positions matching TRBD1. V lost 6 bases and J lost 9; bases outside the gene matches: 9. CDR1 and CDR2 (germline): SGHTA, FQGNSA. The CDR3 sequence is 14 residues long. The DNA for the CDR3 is TGTGCCAGCAGGGGGACGGGGACAGGCAGGGAGCTGTTTTTT. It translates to CASRGTGTGRELFF. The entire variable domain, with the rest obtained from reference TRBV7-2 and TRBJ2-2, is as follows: GAGVSQSPSNKVTEKGKDVELRCDPISGHTALYWYRQSLGQGLEFLIYFQGNSAPDKSGLPSDRFSAERTGGSVSTLTIQRTQQEDSAVYLCASRGTGTGRELFFGEGSRLTVL.

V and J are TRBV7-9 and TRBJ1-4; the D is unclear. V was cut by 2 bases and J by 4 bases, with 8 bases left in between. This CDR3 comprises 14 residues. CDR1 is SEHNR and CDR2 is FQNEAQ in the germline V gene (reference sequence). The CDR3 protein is CASSLPGHNEKLFF. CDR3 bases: TGTGCCAGCAGCTTACCGGGCCATAATGAAAAACTGTTTTTT.

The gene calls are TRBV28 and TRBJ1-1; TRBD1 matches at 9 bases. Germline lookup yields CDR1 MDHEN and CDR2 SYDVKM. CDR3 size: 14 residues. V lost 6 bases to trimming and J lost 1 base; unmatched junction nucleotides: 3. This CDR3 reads CASRTGGTNTEAFF. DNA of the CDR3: TGTGCCAGCAGGACAGGGGGAACGAACACTGAAGCTTTCTTT.

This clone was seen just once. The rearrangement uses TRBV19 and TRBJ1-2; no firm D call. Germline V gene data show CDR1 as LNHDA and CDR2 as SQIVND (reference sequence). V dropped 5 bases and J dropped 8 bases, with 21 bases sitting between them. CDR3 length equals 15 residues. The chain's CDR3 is CASSDTERGTGGYTF. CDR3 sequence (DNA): TGTGCCAGTAGTGATACGGAGCGGGGAACGGGGGGCTACACCTTC.

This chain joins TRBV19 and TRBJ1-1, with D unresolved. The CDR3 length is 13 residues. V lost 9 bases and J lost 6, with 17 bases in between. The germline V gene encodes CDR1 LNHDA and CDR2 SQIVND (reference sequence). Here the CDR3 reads CASNPARVAEAFF. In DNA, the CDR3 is TGTGCCAGCAACCCGGCGAGGGTCGCTGAAGCTTTCTTT. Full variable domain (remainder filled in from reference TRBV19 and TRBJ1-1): DGGITQSPKYLFRKEGQNVTLSCEQNLNHDAMYWYRQDPGQGLRLIYYSQIVNDFQKGDIAEGYSVSREKKESFPLTVTSAQKNPTAFYLCASNPARVAEAFFGQGTRLTVV.

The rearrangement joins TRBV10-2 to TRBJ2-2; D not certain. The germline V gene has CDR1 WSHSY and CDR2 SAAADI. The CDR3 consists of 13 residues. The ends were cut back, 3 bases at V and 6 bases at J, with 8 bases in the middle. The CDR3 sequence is CASSEGQAGELFF. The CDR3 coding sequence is TGCGCCAGCAGTGAAGGGCAGGCCGGGGAGCTGTTTTTT.

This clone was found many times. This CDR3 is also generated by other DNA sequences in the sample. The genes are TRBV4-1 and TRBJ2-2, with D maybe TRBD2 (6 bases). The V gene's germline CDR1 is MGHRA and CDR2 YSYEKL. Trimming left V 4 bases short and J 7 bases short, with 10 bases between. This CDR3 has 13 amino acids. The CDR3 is CASSRGLFGELFF. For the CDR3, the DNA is TGCGCCAGCAGCCGGGGACTGTTCGGGGAGCTGTTTTTT.

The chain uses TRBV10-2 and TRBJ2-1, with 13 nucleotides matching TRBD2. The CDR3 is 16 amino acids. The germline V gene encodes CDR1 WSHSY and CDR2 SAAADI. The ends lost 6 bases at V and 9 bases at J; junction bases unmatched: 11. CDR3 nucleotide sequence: TGCGCCAGCAGCGTCTCACTAGCGGGAGGGCCGGTTGAGCAGTTCTTC. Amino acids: CASSVSLAGGPVEQFF.

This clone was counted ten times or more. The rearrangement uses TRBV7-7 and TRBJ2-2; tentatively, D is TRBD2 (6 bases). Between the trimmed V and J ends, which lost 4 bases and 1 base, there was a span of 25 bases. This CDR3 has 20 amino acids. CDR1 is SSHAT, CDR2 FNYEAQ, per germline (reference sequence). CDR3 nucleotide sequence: TGTGCCAGCAGCTCACGGGAGATGGGACCCTCGAATATGAACACCGGGGAGCTGTTTTTT. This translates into CASSSREMGPSNMNTGELFF.

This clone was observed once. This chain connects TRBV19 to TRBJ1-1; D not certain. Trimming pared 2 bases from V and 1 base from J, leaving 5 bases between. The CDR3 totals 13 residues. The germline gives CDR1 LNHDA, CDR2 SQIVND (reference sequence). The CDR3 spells CASSIQANTEAFF. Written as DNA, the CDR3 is TGTGCCAGTAGTATACAGGCGAACACTGAAGCTTTCTTT.

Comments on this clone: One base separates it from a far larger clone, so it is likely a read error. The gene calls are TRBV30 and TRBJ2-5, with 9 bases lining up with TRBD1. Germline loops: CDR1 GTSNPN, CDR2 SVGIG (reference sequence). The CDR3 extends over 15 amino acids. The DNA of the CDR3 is TGTGCCTGGAGTGGGGGACAGGGCGCCCAAGGGACCCAGTACTTC. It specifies CAWSGGQGAQGTQYF.

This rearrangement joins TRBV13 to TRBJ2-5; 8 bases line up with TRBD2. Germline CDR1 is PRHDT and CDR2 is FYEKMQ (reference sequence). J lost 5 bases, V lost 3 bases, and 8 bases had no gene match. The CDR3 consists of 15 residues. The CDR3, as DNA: TGTGCCAGCAGCTTTGGGATAGCGGGAATGGAGACCCAGTACTTC. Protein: CASSFGIAGMETQYF.